This is a list of T cell receptor beta chains from one sample in a study of cytomegalovirus exposure and HLA in healthy donors. The repertoire was sequenced with immunoSEQ multiplex PCR; TCRdb's copy has only in-frame clones and lacks some. The sample holds around 64,000 clones, about nine tenths seen once. The sequencing sample was made of PBMCs. Every receptor here comes from a woman in her thirties in good health and CMV-seronegative. Both conserved end residues are part of each CDR3. The order of the fields is D gene, V gene, clone size, J gene, CDR3 protein, CDR3 DNA. A D gene is named only where the DNA matches it firmly. Clone sizes are given selectively: once, few, many, or a class where the clone is expanded.

-	TRBV19	-	TRBJ2-7	CASSRQGSPYEQYF	TGTGCCAGTAGTCGTCAGGGGTCCCCCTACGAGCAGTACTTC
TRBD2	TRBV9	-	TRBJ2-7	CASSFYSGRAIDEQYF	TGTGCCAGCAGCTTTTATAGCGGGAGGGCCATCGACGAGCAGTACTTC
TRBD2	TRBV6-4	-	TRBJ2-1	CASSDTAGDYNEQFF	TGTGCCAGCAGTGACACGGCGGGAGACTACAATGAGCAGTTCTTC
TRBD1	TRBV7-9	-	TRBJ1-3	CSSSPGQENLESGNTIYF	TGTTCCAGCAGCCCGGGACAGGAGAATTTGGAGTCTGGAAACACCATATATTTT
-	TRBV7-9	-	TRBJ2-7	CASSLPRSSYEQYF	TGTGCCAGCAGCCTCCCAAGGAGCTCCTACGAGCAGTACTTC
-	TRBV6-6	-	TRBJ2-7	CASSYSNSGFSYEQYF	TGTGCCAGCAGTTACTCAAATAGCGGATTCTCCTACGAGCAGTACTTC
TRBD1	TRBV6-4	once	TRBJ1-5	CASSASTGDSNQPQHF	TGTGCCAGCAGTGCGTCCACAGGGGATAGCAATCAGCCCCAGCATTTT
-	TRBV27	-	TRBJ2-1	CASSLNHNNEQFF	TGTGCCAGCAGTTTAAACCACAACAATGAGCAGTTCTTC
-	TRBV10-3	-	TRBJ2-1	CAISELPRGEQFF	TGTGCCATCAGTGAGCTCCCCCGGGGTGAGCAGTTCTTC
-	TRBV5-1	-	TRBJ2-3	CASSLGGADTQYF	TGCGCCAGCAGCTTAGGGGGGGCAGATACGCAGTATTTT
TRBD1	TRBV5-1	-	TRBJ1-2	CASSSRTGNYGYTF	TGCGCCAGCAGCTCGAGGACAGGGAACTATGGCTACACCTTC
-	TRBV4-3	few	TRBJ2-6	CASSQDSSSGANVLTF	TGCGCCAGCAGCCAAGATAGTTCCTCTGGGGCCAACGTCCTGACTTTC
TRBD1	TRBV6-1	-	TRBJ1-2	CASSGGTGGYGYTF	TGTGCCAGCAGTGGTGGGACAGGCGGGTATGGCTACACCTTC
TRBD2	TRBV2	-	TRBJ2-1	CASSELPSGWGVGNEQFF	TGTGCCAGCAGTGAACTCCCTAGCGGGTGGGGGGTAGGGAATGAGCAGTTCTTC
-	TRBV6-6	-	TRBJ2-7	CASSPTGNYEQYF	TGTGCCAGCAGCCCTACAGGGAACTACGAGCAGTACTTC
TRBD1	TRBV28	-	TRBJ1-5	CASIAGLTQGAGVSNQPQHF	TGTGCCAGCATCGCGGGGCTCACACAGGGGGCAGGGGTAAGCAATCAGCCCCAGCATTTT
-	TRBV27	-	TRBJ1-5	CASSFSGFDQPQHF	TGTGCCAGCAGTTTTTCAGGGTTCGATCAGCCCCAGCATTTT
TRBD1	TRBV5-6	once	TRBJ2-7	CASSFGQGGLSSYEQYF	TGTGCCAGCAGCTTTGGACAGGGAGGCCTAAGCTCCTACGAGCAGTACTTC
-	TRBV19	-	TRBJ2-1	CASRGGSSGYEQFF	TGTGCCAGTAGGGGAGGCTCCTCGGGGTATGAGCAGTTCTTC
-	TRBV21-1	-	TRBJ1-1	CASSASGRANTEAFF	TGTGCCAGCAGCGCGTCGGGCAGGGCCAACACTGAAGCTTTCTTT